This paragraph covers one T cell receptor beta chain sequence. As yet, its antigen is unknown. This specimen comes from a study of CD8+ T cells in alopecia areata. Study-level background: Affected scalp percentage determined the severity score of treated patients.

The study, taken as a whole, reports: Lesional tissue from the scalp (especially in alopecia totalis/universalis) showed higher clonality than normal scalp.

RNA was extracted and reverse transcribed into cDNA as the sequencing template. Using immunoSEQ multiplex PCR, the repertoire was profiled, and TCRdb retains in-frame clones only, with some absent. The table has some 150,000 clones, more than 85% seen once. Treatment indicated: oral pan-JAK inhibitor, 5-10 mg twice daily. Sequencing was performed on CD8+ T cells sorted from blood, taken at week 4, from a patient treated with tofacitinib. This sequence was found in a human donor with alopecia areata.

The CDR3 reads CASSVGGGGYTF. The CDR3 nucleotides read TGTGCCAGCAGCGTAGGAGGGGGTGGCTACACCTTC. The chain combines TRBV9 with TRBJ1-2, with a tentative D call TRBD1 (6 bases). CDR3 length equals 12 residues. Looked up from germline, CDR1 is SGDLS and CDR2 is YYNGEE. V dropped 0 bases and J dropped 7 bases, with 7 bases sitting between them.